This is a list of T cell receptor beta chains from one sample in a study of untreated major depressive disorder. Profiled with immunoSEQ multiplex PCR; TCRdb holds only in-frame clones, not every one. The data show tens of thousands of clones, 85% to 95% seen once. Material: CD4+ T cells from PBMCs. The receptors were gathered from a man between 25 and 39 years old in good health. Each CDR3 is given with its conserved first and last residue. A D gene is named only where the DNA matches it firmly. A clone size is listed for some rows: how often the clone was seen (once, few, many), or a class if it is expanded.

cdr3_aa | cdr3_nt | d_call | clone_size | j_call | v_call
CASSLVRSANVLTF | TGTGCCAGCAGCTTAGTCAGGAGCGCCAACGTCCTGACTTTC | - | - | TRBJ2-6 | TRBV7-2
CSARDFRGQYF | TGCAGTGCTAGAGATTTCCGCGGGCAGTACTTC | - | - | TRBJ2-7 | TRBV20-1
CASSSRTGDGYTF | TGTGCCAGCAGCTCCCGGACAGGGGATGGCTACACCTTC | TRBD1 | - | TRBJ1-2 | TRBV6-5
CASSQRQGLANEKLFF | TGCGCCAGCAGCCAAAGACAGGGTCTAGCTAATGAAAAACTGTTTTTT | TRBD1 | once | TRBJ1-4 | TRBV4-1
CASSLQGTPNTGELFF | TGTGCCAGCAGCCTCCAAGGGACACCGAACACCGGGGAGCTGTTTTTT | - | - | TRBJ2-2 | TRBV9
CASSQEEGNYGYTF | TGCGCCAGCAGCCAAGAGGAGGGGAACTATGGCTACACCTTC | - | - | TRBJ1-2 | TRBV4-3
CSVGQDYGYTF | TGCAGCGTAGGACAGGACTATGGCTACACCTTC | TRBD1 | - | TRBJ1-2 | TRBV29-1
CASSPTSGRAGEQYF | TGTGCCAGCAGCCCAACTAGCGGGAGGGCCGGGGAGCAGTACTTC | - | once | TRBJ2-7 | TRBV12-1
CASHRGVYGYTF | TGTGCCAGCCACCGTGGGGTATATGGCTACACCTTC | - | - | TRBJ1-2 | TRBV7-3
CASRRRDLLHYEQFF | TGCGCCAGCAGGAGACGGGACTTACTACACTATGAGCAGTTCTTC | - | - | TRBJ2-1 | TRBV5-1
CASSQGPDRVPEGVSEQYF | TGTGCCAGCAGCCAAGGTCCCGACAGGGTCCCCGAAGGAGTGAGCGAGCAGTACTTC | TRBD1 | - | TRBJ2-7 | TRBV5-5
CASSVDGGGMGTEAFF | TGTGCCAGCAGCGTAGATGGTGGGGGCATGGGCACTGAAGCTTTCTTT | - | - | TRBJ1-1 | TRBV9
CSVDRQAINTEAFF | TGCAGCGTAGACAGACAGGCGATCAACACTGAAGCTTTCTTT | - | - | TRBJ1-1 | TRBV29-1
CASTANEKLFF | TGTGCCAGCACTGCTAATGAAAAACTGTTTTTT | - | - | TRBJ1-4 | TRBV2
CASSLAAGANVLTF | TGTGCCAGCAGCTTAGCGGCTGGGGCCAACGTCCTGACTTTC | - | - | TRBJ2-6 | TRBV7-9
CSVGTHRQIYGYTF | TGCAGCGTTGGGACTCACCGACAGATCTATGGCTACACCTTC | - | - | TRBJ1-2 | TRBV29-1
CASSLSRGLNQPQHF | TGTGCCAGCAGCTTGTCCAGGGGGCTCAATCAGCCCCAGCATTTT | TRBD1 | - | TRBJ1-5 | TRBV5-6